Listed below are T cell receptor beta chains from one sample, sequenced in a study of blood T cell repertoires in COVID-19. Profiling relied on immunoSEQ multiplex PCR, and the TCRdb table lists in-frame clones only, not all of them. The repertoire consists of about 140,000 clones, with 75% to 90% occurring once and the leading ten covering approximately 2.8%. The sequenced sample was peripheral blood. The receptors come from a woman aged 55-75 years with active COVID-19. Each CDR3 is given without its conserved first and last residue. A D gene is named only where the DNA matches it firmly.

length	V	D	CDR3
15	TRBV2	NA	ASYLAPGLSSYNEQF
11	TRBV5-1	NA	ASSLWVEREQY
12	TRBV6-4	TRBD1	ASSDSGTGDGYT
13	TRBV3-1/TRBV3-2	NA	ASSQDYRDTGELF
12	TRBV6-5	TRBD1	ASSRQGMDYGYT
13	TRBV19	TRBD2	ASSIKTSHIETQY
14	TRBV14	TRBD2	ASSQGGRVHYNEQF
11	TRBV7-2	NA	ASSFTSPGTQY
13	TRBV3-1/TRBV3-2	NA	ASSQDQGWSTEAF
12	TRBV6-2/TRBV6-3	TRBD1	ASSYPGGGQPQH
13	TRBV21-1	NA	ASSKGPGLRDTQY
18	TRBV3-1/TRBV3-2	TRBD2	ASSQTTATYGTSRYNEQF
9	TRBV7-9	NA	ASSLLETQY
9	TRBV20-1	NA	GRRGGNTIY
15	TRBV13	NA	ASSYRRGGIYGSPLH
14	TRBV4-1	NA	ASSHAGRGTTDTQY
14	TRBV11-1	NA	ASSLAATIRGGEQF
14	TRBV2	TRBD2	ASGFSGRRNTGELF
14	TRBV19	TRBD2	ASSGLAGSGYTEQF
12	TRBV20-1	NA	SASGPGGANTIY
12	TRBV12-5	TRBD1	ASGRGQHNYGYT
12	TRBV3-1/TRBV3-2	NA	ASSQEGLGNTIY
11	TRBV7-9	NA	ASSQSGNEKLF
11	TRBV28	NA	ASSFGIPDTQY
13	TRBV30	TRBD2	AWSRVAGAYNEQF
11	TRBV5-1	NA	ASSPLSNTEAF
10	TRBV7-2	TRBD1	ASSLETGSAF
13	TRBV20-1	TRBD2	SASGAGTREETQY
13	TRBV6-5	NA	ASSSLGATNEKLF
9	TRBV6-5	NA	ASTSVNEQF
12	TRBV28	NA	ASSLRTAFSGYT
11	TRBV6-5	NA	ASRSGHPYEQY
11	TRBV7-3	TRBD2	ASSFGGADEQY
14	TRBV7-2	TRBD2	ASSSAVSGDYNEQF
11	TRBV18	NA	ASSRRDGEKLF
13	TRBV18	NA	ASSPEWGRSEKLF
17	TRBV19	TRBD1	ASSIRLGTGSRNTGELF
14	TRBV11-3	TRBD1	ASSPEGTGTFNEQF
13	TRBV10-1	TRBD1	ASSEGTGYSNEQY
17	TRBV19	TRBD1	ASSSRTGQIGSGANVLT
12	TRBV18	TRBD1	ASSPAGGSQPQH
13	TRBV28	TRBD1	ASSSTGEPKNIQY
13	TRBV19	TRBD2	ASSASGRKSDEQF
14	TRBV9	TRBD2	ASSVGASGRTDTQY
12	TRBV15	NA	ATSRSAEAGELF
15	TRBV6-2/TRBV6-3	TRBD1	ASSYGIRGPGNQPQH
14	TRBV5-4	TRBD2	ASSREASGTGYEQY
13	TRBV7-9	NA	ASSLTTVPTGELF
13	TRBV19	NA	ASSTGKLSHQPQH
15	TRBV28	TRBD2	ASSLILLAGAYNEQF
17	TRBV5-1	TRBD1	ASSLGGQGAGRSYNEQF
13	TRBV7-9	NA	ASSLAAGQNTEAF
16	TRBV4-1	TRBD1	ASSPTLGQGAHTGELF
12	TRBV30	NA	AGRAGVSGNTIY
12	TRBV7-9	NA	ASSFRGDKEKLF
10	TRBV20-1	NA	SASLTGSPLH
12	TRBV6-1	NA	ASSEAGGIYEQY